This T cell receptor beta chain was sequenced for a study of blood T cell repertoires in COVID-19. Whole-study context: COVID-19 samples, acute and convalescent, were from the United States, Italy and Spain. T cells, B-cell-depleted T cells, or PBMCs supplied cDNA or gDNA.

CDR1 and CDR2 (germline): MNHNY, SVGAGI (reference sequence). The CDR3 loop spans 16 amino acids. The junction had 13 bases not matched to a gene; V was cut back by 6 bases and J by 2 bases. Original processing notes: Reference gene primer amplification gave estimated nucleated cell counts. The method was immunoSEQ multiplex PCR; TCRdb's version includes in-frame clones alone and lacks a portion of them. The V and J calls and clone size were taken over from that table, and D and trimming were inferred from the DNA. This sample has 30,000 to 45,000 clones, with around 90% found just once. The sample consisted of peripheral blood. The sequence derives from a human donor in a cohort sampled during active COVID-19. The chain employs TRBV6-6 and TRBJ2-7; the match to TRBD1 covers 7 bases. The CDR3 here is CASSLGGQLFAYEQYF. CDR3 nucleotide sequence: TGTGCCAGCAGCCTAGGGGGACAGCTTTTTGCCTACGAGCAGTACTTC.